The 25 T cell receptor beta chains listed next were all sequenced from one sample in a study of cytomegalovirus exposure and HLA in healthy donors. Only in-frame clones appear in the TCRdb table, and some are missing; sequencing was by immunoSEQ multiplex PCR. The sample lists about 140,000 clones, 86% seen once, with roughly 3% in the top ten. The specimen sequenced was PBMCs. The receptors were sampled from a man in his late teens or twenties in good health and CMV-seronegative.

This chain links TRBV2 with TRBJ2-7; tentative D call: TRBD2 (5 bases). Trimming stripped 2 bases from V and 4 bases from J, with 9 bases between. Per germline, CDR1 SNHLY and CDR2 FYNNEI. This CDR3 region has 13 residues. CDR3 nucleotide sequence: TGTGCCAGCAGTGAATATCGGGGTTACGAGCAGTACTTC. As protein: CASSEYRGYEQYF.

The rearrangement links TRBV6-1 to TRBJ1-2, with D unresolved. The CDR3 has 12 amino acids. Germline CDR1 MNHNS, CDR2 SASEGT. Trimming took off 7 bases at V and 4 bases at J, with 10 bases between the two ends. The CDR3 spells CASIAGFYGYTF. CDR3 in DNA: TGTGCCAGCATTGCGGGGTTCTATGGCTACACCTTC.

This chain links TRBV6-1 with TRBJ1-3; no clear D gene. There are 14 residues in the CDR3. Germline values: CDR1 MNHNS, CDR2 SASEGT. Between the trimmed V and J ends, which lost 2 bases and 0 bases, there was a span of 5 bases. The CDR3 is CASSEINSGNTIYF. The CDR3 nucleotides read TGTGCCAGCAGTGAAATAAACTCTGGAAACACCATATATTTT.

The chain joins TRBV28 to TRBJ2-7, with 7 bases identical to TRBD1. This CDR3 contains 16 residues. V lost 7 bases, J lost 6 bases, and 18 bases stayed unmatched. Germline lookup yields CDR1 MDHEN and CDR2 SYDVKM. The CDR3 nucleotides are TGTGCCAGCACTGGGACAGCGGCTCAGGGGAAGGGCGAGCAGTACTTC. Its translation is CASTGTAAQGKGEQYF.

In DNA form, the CDR3 reads TGTGCCAGCAGCTCCATTCCTAACTATGGCTACACCTTC. Amino acid sequence: CASSSIPNYGYTF. The J gene is TRBJ1-2, the V gene TRBV5-6; D is unclear. From germline, CDR1 is SGHDT and CDR2 YYEEEE. CDR3 length: 13 amino acids. V was trimmed by 3 bases and J by 0 bases, leaving 6 bases between them.

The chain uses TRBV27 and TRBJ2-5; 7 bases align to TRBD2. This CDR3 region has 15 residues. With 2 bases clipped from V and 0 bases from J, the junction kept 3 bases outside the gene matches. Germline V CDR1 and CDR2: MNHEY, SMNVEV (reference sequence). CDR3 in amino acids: CASSLAGAHQETQYF. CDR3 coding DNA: TGTGCCAGCAGTTTAGCGGGAGCCCACCAAGAGACCCAGTACTTC.

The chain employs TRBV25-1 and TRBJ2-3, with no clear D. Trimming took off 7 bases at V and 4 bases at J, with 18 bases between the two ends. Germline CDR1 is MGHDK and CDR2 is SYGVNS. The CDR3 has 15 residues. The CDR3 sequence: CASTPAHTKADTQYF. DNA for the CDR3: TGTGCCAGCACTCCAGCGCACACAAAGGCAGATACGCAGTATTTT.

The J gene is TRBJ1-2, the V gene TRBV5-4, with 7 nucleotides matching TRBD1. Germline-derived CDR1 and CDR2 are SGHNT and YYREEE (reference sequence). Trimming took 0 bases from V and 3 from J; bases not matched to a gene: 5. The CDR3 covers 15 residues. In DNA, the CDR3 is TGTGCCAGCAGCTTGGCGTTAGGACAGGACTATGGCTACACCTTC. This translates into CASSLALGQDYGYTF.

The CDR3 here is CASSSGQLLEAFF. DNA of the CDR3: TGTGCCAGCAGTTCGGGACAACTCCTTGAAGCTTTCTTT. The chain is built from TRBV28 and TRBJ1-1; maybe TRBD1 (6 bases). The CDR3 totals 13 residues. Germline-derived CDR1 and CDR2 are MDHEN and SYDVKM. Trimming stripped 4 bases from V and 7 bases from J, with 13 bases between.

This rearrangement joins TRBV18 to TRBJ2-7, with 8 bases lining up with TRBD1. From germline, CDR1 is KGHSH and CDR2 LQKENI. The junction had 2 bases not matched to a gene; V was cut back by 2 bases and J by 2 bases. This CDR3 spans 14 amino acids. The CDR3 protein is CASSPGTGPYEQYF. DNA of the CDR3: TGTGCCAGCTCACCAGGGACAGGACCCTACGAGCAGTACTTC.

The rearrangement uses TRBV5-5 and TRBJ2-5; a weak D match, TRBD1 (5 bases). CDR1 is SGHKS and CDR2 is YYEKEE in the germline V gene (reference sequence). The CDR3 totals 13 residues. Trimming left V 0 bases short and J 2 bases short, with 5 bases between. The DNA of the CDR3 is TGTGCCAGCAGCTTGGGACAGCAAGAGACCCAGTACTTC. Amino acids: CASSLGQQETQYF.

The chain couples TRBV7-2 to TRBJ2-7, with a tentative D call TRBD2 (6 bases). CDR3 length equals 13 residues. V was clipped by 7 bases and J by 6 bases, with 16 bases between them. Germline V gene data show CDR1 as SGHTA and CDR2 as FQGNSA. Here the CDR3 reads CASTDLGRGEQYF. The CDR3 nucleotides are TGTGCCAGCACCGACCTGGGGCGGGGCGAGCAGTACTTC. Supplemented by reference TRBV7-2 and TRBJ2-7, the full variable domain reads GAGVSQSPSNKVTEKGKDVELRCDPISGHTALYWYRQSLGQGLEFLIYFQGNSAPDKSGLPSDRFSAERTGGSVSTLTIQRTQQEDSAVYLCASTDLGRGEQYFGPGTRLTVT.

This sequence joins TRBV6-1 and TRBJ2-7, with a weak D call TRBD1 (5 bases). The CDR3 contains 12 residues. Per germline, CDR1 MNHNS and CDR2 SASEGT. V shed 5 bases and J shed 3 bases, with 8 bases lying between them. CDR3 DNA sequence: TGTGCCAGCAGTCCAGGGAACTACGAGCAGTACTTC. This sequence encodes CASSPGNYEQYF.

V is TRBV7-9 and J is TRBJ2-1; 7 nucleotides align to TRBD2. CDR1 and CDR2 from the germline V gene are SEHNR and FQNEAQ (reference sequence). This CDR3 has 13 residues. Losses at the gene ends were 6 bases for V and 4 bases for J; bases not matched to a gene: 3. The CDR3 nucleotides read TGTGCCAGCAGAGGCGGGAGATACAATGAGCAGTTCTTC. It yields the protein CASRGGRYNEQFF.

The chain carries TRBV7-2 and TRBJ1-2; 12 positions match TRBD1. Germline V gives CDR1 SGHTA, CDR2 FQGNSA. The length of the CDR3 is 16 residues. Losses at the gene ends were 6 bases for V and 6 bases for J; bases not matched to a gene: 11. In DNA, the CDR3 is TGTGCCAGCAGTCTTCCGGGACAGGGGGCTGTCCATGGCTACACCTTC. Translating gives CASSLPGQGAVHGYTF.

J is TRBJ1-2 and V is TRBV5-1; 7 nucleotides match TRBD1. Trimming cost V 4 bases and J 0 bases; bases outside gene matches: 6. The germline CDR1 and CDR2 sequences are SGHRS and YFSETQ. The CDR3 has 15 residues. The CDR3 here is CASSLDRVANYGYTF. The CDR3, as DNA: TGCGCCAGCAGCCTCGACAGGGTAGCTAACTATGGCTACACCTTC.

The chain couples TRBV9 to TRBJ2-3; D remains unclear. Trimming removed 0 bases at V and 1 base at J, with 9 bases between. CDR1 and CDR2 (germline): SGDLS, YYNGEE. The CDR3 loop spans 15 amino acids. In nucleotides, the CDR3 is TGTGCCAGCAGCGTAGGGTGGCAGGGCACAGATACGCAGTATTTT. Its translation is CASSVGWQGTDTQYF.

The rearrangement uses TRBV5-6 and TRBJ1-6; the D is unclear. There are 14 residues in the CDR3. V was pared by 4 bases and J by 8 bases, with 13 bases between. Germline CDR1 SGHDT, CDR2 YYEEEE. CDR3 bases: TGTGCCAGCAGCCACCCGAGCCAGGATTCACCCCTCCACTTT. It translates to CASSHPSQDSPLHF.

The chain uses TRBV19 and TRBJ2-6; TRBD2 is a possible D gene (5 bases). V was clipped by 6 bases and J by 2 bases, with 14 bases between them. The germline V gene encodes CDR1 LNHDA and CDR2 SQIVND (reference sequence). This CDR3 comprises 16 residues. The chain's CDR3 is CASSPGFGAGANVLTF. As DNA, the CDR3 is TGTGCCAGTAGCCCCGGCTTCGGGGCTGGGGCCAACGTCCTGACTTTC.

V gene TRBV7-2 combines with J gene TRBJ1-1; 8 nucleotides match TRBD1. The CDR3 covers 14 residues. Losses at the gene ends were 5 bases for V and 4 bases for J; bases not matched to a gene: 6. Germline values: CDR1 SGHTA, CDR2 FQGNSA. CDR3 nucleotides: TGTGCCAGCAGCCCGACACAGGGGGGCACTGAAGCTTTCTTT. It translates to CASSPTQGGTEAFF.

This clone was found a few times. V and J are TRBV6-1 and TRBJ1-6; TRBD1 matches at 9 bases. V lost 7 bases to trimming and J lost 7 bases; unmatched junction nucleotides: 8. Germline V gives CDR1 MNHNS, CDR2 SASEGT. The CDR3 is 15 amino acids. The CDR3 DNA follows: TGTGCCAGCACCTCGGGACAGGGAGTCAATTCACCCCTCCACTTT. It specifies CASTSGQGVNSPLHF.

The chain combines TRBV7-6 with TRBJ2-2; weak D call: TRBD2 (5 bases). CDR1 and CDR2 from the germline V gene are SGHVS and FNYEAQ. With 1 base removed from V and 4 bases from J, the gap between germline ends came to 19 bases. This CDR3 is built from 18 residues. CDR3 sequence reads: CASSLGRAGVRGTGELFF. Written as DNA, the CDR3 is TGTGCCAGCAGCTTAGGTCGGGCGGGCGTGCGCGGCACCGGGGAGCTGTTTTTT.

CDR3 nucleotide sequence: TGTGCCAGCAGTTTAGTCCTTAATCGGGGGCAGTACTTC. Translating it yields CASSLVLNRGQYF. The chain carries TRBV28 and TRBJ2-7; possibly TRBD2 for D (5 bases). V lost 2 bases and J 9 bases, leaving 14 bases between the germline ends. Germline values: CDR1 MDHEN, CDR2 SYDVKM. This CDR3 comprises 13 residues.

CDR3: CASSPLTGLDEQFF. As DNA, the CDR3 is TGTGCCAGCTCACCACTGACAGGGCTGGATGAGCAGTTCTTC. The chain recombines TRBV18 with TRBJ2-1, with 7 positions matching TRBD1. Germline lookup yields CDR1 KGHSH and CDR2 LQKENI. The CDR3 consists of 14 residues. The junction had 5 bases not matched to a gene; V was cut back by 1 base and J by 8 bases. The full variable domain, its missing parts supplied by reference TRBV18 and TRBJ2-1, is NAGVMQNPRHLVRRRGQEARLRCSPMKGHSHVYWYRQLPEEGLKFMVYLQKENIIDESGMPKERFSAEFPKEGPSILRIQQVVRGDSAAYFCASSPLTGLDEQFFGPGTRLTVL.

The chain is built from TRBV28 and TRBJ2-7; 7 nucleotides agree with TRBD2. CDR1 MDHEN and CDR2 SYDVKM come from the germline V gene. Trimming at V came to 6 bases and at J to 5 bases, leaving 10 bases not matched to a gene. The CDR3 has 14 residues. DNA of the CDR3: TGTGCCAGCAGCACCGATAGCGGGCTCCACGAGCAGTACTTC. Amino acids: CASSTDSGLHEQYF.